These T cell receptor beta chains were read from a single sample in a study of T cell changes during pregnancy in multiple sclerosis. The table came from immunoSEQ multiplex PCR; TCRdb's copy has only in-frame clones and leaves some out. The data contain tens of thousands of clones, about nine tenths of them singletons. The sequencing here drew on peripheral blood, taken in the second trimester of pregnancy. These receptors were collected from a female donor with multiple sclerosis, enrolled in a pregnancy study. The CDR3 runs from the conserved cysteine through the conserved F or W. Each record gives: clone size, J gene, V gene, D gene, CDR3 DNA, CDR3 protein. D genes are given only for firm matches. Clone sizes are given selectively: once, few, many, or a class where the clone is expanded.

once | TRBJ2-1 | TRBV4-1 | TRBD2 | TGCGCCAGCAGCCCCCCAGCGGGAGAGTCCTACAATGAGCAGTTCTTC | CASSPPAGESYNEQFF
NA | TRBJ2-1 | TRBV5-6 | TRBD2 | TGTGCCAGCAGCCTCCGGACTAGCGGGAGGGCCATCCCTGAGCAGTTCTTC | CASSLRTSGRAIPEQFF
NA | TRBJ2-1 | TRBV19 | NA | TGTGCCAGTAGTACCCCGAGACGTGGGCTGGGTAATGAGCAGTTCTTC | CASSTPRRGLGNEQFF
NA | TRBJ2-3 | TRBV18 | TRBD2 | TGTGCCAGCTCCCGGACTAGCGGGGGCCTGATAGATACGCAGTATTTT | CASSRTSGGLIDTQYF
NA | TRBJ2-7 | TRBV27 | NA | TGTGCCAGCAGTCTTGCAAAGGGGGCGGGATACGAGCAGTACTTC | CASSLAKGAGYEQYF
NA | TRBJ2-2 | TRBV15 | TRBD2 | TGTGCCACCAGAGACGGCGGGGGATCAAGGGTCGGGGAGCTGTTTTTT | CATRDGGGSRVGELFF
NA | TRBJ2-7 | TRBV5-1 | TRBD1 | TGCGCCAGCAGCTTGGGACAGGGCATCACGTACGAGCAGTACTTC | CASSLGQGITYEQYF
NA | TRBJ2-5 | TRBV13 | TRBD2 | TGTGCCAGCAGCTTAGTGAGTCGCCTAGCGGGAGTCGGAGAGACCCAGTACTTC | CASSLVSRLAGVGETQYF
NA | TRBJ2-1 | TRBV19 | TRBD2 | TGTGCCAGTAGTATGAGGACTAGCGGGAGGAATGAGCAGTTCTTC | CASSMRTSGRNEQFF
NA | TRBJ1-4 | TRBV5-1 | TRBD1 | TGCGCCAGCAGCCAATCCGGGACAGGGGGCTTGAGGGGTGAAAAACTGTTTTTT | CASSQSGTGGLRGEKLFF
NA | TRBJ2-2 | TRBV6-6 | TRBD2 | TGTGCCAGCAGTTCAGGACTAGCGGGGGGGAAAGGGGAGCTGTTTTTT | CASSSGLAGGKGELFF
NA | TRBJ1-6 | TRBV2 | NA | TGTGCCAGCAGTGAGCTATTATCTTCACCCCTCCACTTT | CASSELLSSPLHF
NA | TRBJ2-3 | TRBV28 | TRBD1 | TGTGCCAGCAGTTCGAAAAACAGGGGGCGCACAGATACGCAGTATTTT | CASSSKNRGRTDTQYF
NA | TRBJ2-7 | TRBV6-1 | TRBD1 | TGTGCCAGCAAGGCCGGGACAGGCCTCTCCTACGAGCAGTACTTC | CASKAGTGLSYEQYF
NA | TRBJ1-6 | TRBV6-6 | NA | TGTGCCAGCAGTCAGATGGGGCCCGGTTCACCCCTCCACTTT | CASSQMGPGSPLHF
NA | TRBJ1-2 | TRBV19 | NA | TGTGCCAGTAGTTTTATACAAGGAGGGGAGAATGGCTACACCTTC | CASSFIQGGENGYTF
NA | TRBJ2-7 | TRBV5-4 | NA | TGTGCCAGCAGCTTGTTAAAAAGGGGGATCTACGAGCAGTACTTC | CASSLLKRGIYEQYF
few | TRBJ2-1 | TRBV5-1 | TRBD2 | TGCGCCAGCAGCTTGGAACTAGCGGATTACAATGAGCAGTTCTTC | CASSLELADYNEQFF
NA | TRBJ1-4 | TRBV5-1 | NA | TGCGCCAGGGTCAGGGGAGTCGGTGAAAAACTGTTTTTT | CARVRGVGEKLFF